This T cell receptor beta chain was documented in a study of T cell responses to AZD1222 COVID-19 vaccine. The study's findings and limits: Donors were largely white British and mainly female; clonal diversity was possibly underestimated.

A word on this clone: Antigen specificity is unknown.

Some clones are missing from TCRdb's copy, which holds only in-frame ones; the method was immunoSEQ multiplex PCR. The repertoire has about 150,000 clones, about nine tenths of them found once; the top ten carry 5.5%. Germline V gene sequence: CDR1 SGHNT, CDR2 YENEEA. The CDR3 extends over 16 amino acids. V dropped 0 bases and J dropped 4 bases, with 15 bases sitting between them. Specimen: peripheral blood, collected on day 0 of MenACWY control vaccination. This TCR came from an adult in good health. The chain has TRBV11-3 and TRBJ2-5; the D is unclear. DNA for the CDR3: TGTGCCAGCAGCTTAGAAGGTGGAAGGATCTCAGAGACCCAGTACTTC. This codes for CASSLEGGRISETQYF.